This is a list of T cell receptor beta chains from one sample in a study of T cells in localized non-small cell lung cancer. Profiling relied on immunoSEQ multiplex PCR, and the TCRdb table lists in-frame clones only, not all of them. The data show about 21,000 clones, approximately 87% seen once. Sequences were derived from PBMCs, sampled before any cancer treatment. The source of these receptors is a woman aged 40 to 75 with stage II squamous cell lung carcinoma. Both conserved end residues are part of each CDR3. Each record gives: D gene, J gene, V gene, clone size, CDR3 DNA, CDR3 protein. D genes are given only for firm matches. For some rows the clone size is stated as once, few or many, or as a class when expanded; others skip it.

. TRBJ2-1 TRBV9 . TGTGCCAGCAGTCTCCTAGGGGATACGCAGTTCTTC CASSLLGDTQFF
. TRBJ2-7 TRBV7-6 few TGTGCCAGCAGCTTAGGGGACTCCGGCCGCTACTACGAGCAGTACTTC CASSLGDSGRYYEQYF
. TRBJ1-2 TRBV9 . TGTGCCAGCAGCGCTCAGGGCGGCTATGGCTACACCTTC CASSAQGGYGYTF
TRBD2 TRBJ2-3 TRBV6-1 . TGTGCCAGCAGTGAATTAGCGGGAGCTGCGCAGTATTTT CASSELAGAAQYF
. TRBJ2-2 TRBV6-4 medium-sized TGTGCCAGCAGTGACGGAAACCCGAACACCGGGGAGCTGTTTTTT CASSDGNPNTGELFF
. TRBJ2-5 TRBV18 . TGTGCCAGCTCACCCGCCGGGGAGACCCAGTACTTC CASSPAGETQYF
TRBD1 TRBJ2-2 TRBV4-3 . TGCGCCAGCAGCCGAACGGACAGGGGAGGGGAGCTGTTTTTT CASSRTDRGGELFF
. TRBJ2-1 TRBV15 . TGTGCCACCAGCAGAGATAGGAAAGGGGCAGAGCAGTTCTTC CATSRDRKGAEQFF
. TRBJ2-3 TRBV29-1 once TGCAGCGTTGAAGTCCCGGGATCGTTAACAGATACGCAGTATTTT CSVEVPGSLTDTQYF
TRBD2 TRBJ2-5 TRBV28 . TGTGCCAGCAGTTTCTCGGGGGGTCGAGAGACCCAGTACTTC CASSFSGGRETQYF
TRBD2 TRBJ2-1 TRBV11-3 few TGTGCCAGCAGCTTGGGGACTAGCAGCTACAATGAGCAGTTCTTC CASSLGTSSYNEQFF
TRBD2 TRBJ2-1 TRBV19 . TGTGCCAGTAGCTCGACTAGCGGGAGGGCGGCTTACAATGAGCAGTTCTTC CASSSTSGRAAYNEQFF
. TRBJ2-7 TRBV7-9 once TGTGCCAGCAGCTTGGGGGAGCCAGCCTACTACGAGCAGTACTTC CASSLGEPAYYEQYF
TRBD2 TRBJ2-1 TRBV11-3 . TGTGCCAGCAGCTTAGATGGGACTAGGGGTTCTTACAATGAGCAGTTCTTC CASSLDGTRGSYNEQFF
. TRBJ2-5 TRBV6-4 . TGTGCCAGCAGTGCCAAACGGACAGCCCTAGAGACCCAGTACTTC CASSAKRTALETQYF
TRBD1 TRBJ1-2 TRBV5-4 . TGTGCCAGCAGCATCACAGGGGGAGGCTATGGCTACACCTTC CASSITGGGYGYTF
. TRBJ1-1 TRBV6-1 . TGTGCCAGCAGGCTCTTCACTGAAGCTTTCTTT CASRLFTEAFF
. TRBJ2-1 TRBV27 . TGTGCCAGCAGTCCCCCCGGGAAACGGAATGAGCAGTTCTTC CASSPPGKRNEQFF
. TRBJ2-1 TRBV11-3 . TGTGCCAGCAGCTTAGGTTCTAGCAATGAGCAGTTCTTC CASSLGSSNEQFF
TRBD2 TRBJ2-3 TRBV6-1 . TGTGCCAGCAGTGGGGAGGCGGGAGTACGCACAGATACGCAGTATTTT CASSGEAGVRTDTQYF
. TRBJ2-1 TRBV7-8 . TGTGCCAGCAGCTTAGTGTCCGGGGACCTCTACAATGAGCAGTTCTTC CASSLVSGDLYNEQFF
TRBD1 TRBJ1-3 TRBV19 . TGTGCCAGTAGTTCCAGACAGGGGTCTGGAAACACCATATATTTT CASSSRQGSGNTIYF
. TRBJ1-1 TRBV30 . TGTGCCTGGAGGGTAGCGGCGGGGACTGAAGCTTTCTTT CAWRVAAGTEAFF
TRBD1 TRBJ1-1 TRBV5-1 . TGCGCCAGCAGCTATGGGACAGGCATGAACACTGAAGCTTTCTTT CASSYGTGMNTEAFF
. TRBJ2-3 TRBV11-2 . TGTGCCAGCAGCTTAGTAGGGGGAGATACGCAGTATTTT CASSLVGGDTQYF
. TRBJ2-3 TRBV30 . TGTGCCTGGAGTCTTACTAGAATCACAGATACGCAGTATTTT CAWSLTRITDTQYF
. TRBJ2-1 TRBV7-8 . TGTGCCAGCAGCTTAGCGTGGACTTCAAGCTCCTACAATGAGCAGTTCTTC CASSLAWTSSSYNEQFF
TRBD2 TRBJ2-1 TRBV11-2 . TGTGCCAGCAGCTCTTTAGGGACGGGGGGCTCCTACAATGAGCAGTTCTTC CASSSLGTGGSYNEQFF